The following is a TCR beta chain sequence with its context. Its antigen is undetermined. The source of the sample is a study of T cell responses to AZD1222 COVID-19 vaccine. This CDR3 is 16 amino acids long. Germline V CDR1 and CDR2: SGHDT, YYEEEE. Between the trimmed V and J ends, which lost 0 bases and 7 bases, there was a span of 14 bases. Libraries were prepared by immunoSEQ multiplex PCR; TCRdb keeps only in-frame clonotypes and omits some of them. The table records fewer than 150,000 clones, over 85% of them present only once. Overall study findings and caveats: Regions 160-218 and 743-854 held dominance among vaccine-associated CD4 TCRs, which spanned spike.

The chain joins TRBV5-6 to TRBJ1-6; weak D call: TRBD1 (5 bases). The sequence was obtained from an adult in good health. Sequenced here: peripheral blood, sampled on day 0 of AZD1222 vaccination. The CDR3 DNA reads TGTGCCAGCAGCTTGGCCGGGGGGGGACCAAATTCACCCCTCCACTTT. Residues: CASSLAGGGPNSPLHF. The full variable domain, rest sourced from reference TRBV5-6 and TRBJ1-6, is DAGVTQSPTHLIKTRGQQVTLRCSPKSGHDTVSWYQQALGQGPQFIFQYYEEEERQRGNFPDRFSGHQFPNYSSELNVNALLLGDSALYLCASSLAGGGPNSPLHFGNGTRLTVT.